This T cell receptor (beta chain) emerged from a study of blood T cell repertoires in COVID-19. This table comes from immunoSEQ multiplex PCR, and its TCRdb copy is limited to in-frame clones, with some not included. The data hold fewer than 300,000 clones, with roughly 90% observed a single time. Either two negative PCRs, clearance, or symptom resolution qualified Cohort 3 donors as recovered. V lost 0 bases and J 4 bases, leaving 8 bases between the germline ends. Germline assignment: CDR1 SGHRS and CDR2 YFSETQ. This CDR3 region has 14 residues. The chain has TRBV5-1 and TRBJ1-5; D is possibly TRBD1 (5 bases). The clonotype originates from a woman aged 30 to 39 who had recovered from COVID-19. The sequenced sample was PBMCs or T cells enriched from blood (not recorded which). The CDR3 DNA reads TGCGCCAGCAGCTTGGAGACAGTGAATCAGCCCCAGCATTTT. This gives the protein CASSLETVNQPQHF.